This TCR beta chain was documented in a study of cytomegalovirus exposure and HLA in healthy donors. About this clone itself: Its antigen is not known.

Findings and caveats of the study: Later findings reportedly placed an Asian-associated ancestry cluster below the approximately 650-donor mean for N-insertions. The likely origin of a cluster of highly shared sequence variants was a sequencing artifact. Listed as cytomegalovirus-associated were 150 to 200 TCR beta chains. V- and J-gene trimming in TCR beta was tied to a missense DCLRE1C variant by an analysis performed later.

The CDR3 covers 15 residues. Researchers ran the PCR with 60 Vbeta and 13 Jbeta primers. Sequenced by immunoSEQ multiplex PCR; TCRdb stores in-frame clones only, minus some. Of about 220,000 clones listed, over 70% are singletons. The TCR comes from a boy between 2 and 10 years old in good health and CMV-seronegative. This rearrangement joins TRBV21-1 to TRBJ1-2; TRBD1 was called by the table and not checked on the DNA. TRBV21-1 is reported as a pseudogene. Sequencing was performed on PBMCs. CDR3 DNA: TGTGCCAGCAGCAAACCCCGACAGGTGAACTATGGCTACACCTTC. This gives the protein CASSKPRQVNYGYTF.